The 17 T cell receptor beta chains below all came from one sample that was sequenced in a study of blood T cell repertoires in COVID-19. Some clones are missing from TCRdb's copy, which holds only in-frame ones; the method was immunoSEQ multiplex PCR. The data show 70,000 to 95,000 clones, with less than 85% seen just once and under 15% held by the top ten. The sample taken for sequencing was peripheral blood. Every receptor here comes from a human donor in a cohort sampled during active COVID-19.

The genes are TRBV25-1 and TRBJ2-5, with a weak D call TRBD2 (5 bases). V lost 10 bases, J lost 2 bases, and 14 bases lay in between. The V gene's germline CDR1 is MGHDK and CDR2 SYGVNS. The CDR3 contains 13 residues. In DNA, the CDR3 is TGTGCCACTCCTCCGGGAAATCAAGAGACCCAGTACTTC. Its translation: CATPPGNQETQYF.

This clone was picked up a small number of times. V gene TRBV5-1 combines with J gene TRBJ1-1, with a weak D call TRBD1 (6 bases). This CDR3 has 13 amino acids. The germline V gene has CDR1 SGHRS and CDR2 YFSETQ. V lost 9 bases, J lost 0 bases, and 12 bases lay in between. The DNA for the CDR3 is TGCGCCACCTCGGGGGGGCTGAACACTGAAGCTTTCTTT. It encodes CATSGGLNTEAFF.

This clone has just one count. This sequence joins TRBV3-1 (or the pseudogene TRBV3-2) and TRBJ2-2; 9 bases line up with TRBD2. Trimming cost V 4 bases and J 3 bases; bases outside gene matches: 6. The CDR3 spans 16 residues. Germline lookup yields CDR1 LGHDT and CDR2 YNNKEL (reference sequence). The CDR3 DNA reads TGTGCCAGCAGCCGGGGACTAGCAGAATACACCGGGGAGCTGTTTTTT. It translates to CASSRGLAEYTGELFF.

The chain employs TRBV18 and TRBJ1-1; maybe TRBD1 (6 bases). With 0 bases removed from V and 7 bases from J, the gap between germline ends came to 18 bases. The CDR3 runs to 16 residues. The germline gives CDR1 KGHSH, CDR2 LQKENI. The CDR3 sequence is CASSPPVGRGNIEAFF. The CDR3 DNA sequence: TGTGCCAGCTCACCACCAGTCGGAAGGGGGAATATTGAAGCTTTCTTT. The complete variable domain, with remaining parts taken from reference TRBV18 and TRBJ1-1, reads NAGVMQNPRHLVRRRGQEARLRCSPMKGHSHVYWYRQLPEEGLKFMVYLQKENIIDESGMPKERFSAEFPKEGPSILRIQQVVRGDSAAYFCASSPPVGRGNIEAFFGQGTRLTVV.

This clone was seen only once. In nucleotides, the CDR3 is TGTGCCAGCAGCAACAGGGGGCGTCTCGGGGAGCTGTTTTTT. Translation gives CASSNRGRLGELFF. The genes are TRBV3-1 (or the pseudogene TRBV3-2) and TRBJ2-2; 9 bases are shared with TRBD1. Germline V lookup: CDR1 LGHDT, CDR2 YNNKEL (reference sequence). The CDR3 contains 14 residues. V shed 5 bases, J shed 7 bases, and the junction held 5 bases outside the gene matches.

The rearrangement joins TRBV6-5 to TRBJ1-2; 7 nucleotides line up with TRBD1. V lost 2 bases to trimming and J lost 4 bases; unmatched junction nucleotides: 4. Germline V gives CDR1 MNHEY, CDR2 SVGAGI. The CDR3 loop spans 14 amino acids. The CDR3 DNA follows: TGTGCCAGCAGTTACAAGGGACAGCTCTATGGCTACACCTTC. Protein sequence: CASSYKGQLYGYTF.

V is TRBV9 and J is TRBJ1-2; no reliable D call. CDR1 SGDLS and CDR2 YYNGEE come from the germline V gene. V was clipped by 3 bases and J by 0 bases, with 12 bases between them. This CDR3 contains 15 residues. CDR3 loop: CASSGAMGANYGYTF. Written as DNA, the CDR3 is TGTGCCAGCAGCGGAGCGATGGGAGCTAACTATGGCTACACCTTC.

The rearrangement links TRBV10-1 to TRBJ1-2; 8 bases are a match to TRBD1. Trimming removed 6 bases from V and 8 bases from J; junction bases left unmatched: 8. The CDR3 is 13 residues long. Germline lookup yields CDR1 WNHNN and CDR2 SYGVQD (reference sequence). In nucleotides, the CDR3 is TGCGCCAGCAGGGTGACAGGGGATAGCGGCTACACCTTC. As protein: CASRVTGDSGYTF.

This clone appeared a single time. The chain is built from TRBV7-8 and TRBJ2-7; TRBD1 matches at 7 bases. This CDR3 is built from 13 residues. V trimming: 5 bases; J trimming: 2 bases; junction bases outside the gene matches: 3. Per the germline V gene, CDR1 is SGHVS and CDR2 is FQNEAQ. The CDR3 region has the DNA TGTGCCAGCAGCCGGGGACAGACCTACGAGCAGTACTTC. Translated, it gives CASSRGQTYEQYF.

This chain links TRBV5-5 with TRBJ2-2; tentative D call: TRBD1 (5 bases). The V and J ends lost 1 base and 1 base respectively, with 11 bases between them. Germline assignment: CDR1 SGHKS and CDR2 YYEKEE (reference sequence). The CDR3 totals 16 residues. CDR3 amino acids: CASSLLRTRNTGELFF. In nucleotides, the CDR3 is TGTGCCAGCAGCTTGCTCCGGACAAGGAACACCGGGGAGCTGTTTTTT.

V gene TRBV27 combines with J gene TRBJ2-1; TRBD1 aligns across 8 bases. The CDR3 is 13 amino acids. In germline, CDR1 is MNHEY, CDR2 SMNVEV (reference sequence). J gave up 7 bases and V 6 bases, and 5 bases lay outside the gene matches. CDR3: CASSWTGTNEQFF. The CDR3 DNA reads TGTGCCAGCAGCTGGACAGGGACAAATGAGCAGTTCTTC.

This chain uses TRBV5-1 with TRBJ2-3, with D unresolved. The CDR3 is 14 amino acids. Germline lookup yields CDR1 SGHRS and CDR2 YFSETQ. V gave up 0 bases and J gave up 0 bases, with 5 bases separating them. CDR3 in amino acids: CASSLGASTDTQYF. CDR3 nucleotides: TGCGCCAGCAGCTTGGGGGCGAGCACAGATACGCAGTATTTT.

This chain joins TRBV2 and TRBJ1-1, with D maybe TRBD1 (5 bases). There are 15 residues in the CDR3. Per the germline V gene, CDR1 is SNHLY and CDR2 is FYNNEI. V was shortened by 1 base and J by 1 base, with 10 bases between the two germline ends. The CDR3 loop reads CASSEGMQGNTEAFF. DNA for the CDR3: TGTGCCAGCAGTGAAGGGATGCAGGGGAACACTGAAGCTTTCTTT.

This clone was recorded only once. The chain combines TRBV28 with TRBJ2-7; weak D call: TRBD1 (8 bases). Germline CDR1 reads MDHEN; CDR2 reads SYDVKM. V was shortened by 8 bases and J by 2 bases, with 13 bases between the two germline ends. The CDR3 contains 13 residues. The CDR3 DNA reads TGTGCCAGCGGGAGGGACAGGCCCTACGAGCAGTACTTC. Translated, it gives CASGRDRPYEQYF. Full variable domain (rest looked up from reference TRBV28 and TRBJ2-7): DVKVTQSSRYLVKRTGEKVFLECVQDMDHENMFWYRQDPGLGLRLIYFSYDVKMKEKGDIPEGYSVSREKKERFSLILESASTNQTSMYLCASGRDRPYEQYFGPGTRLTVT.

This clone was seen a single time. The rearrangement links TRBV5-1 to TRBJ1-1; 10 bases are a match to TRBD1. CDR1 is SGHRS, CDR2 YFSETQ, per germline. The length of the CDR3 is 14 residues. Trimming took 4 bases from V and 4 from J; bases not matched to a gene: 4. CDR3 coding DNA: TGCGCCAGCAGCGGGGGACAGGGGTTCACTGAAGCTTTCTTT. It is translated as CASSGGQGFTEAFF. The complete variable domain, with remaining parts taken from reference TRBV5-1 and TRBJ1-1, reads KAGVTQTPRYLIKTRGQQVTLSCSPISGHRSVSWYQQTPGQGLQFLFEYFSETQRNKGNFPGRFSGRQFSNSRSEMNVSTLELGDSALYLCASSGGQGFTEAFFGQGTRLTVV.

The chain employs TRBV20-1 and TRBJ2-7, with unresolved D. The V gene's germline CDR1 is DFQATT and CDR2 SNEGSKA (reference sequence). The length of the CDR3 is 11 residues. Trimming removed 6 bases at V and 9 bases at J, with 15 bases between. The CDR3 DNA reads TGCAGTGCCTTCAAGACCGGCGGGCAGTACTTC. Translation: CSAFKTGGQYF.

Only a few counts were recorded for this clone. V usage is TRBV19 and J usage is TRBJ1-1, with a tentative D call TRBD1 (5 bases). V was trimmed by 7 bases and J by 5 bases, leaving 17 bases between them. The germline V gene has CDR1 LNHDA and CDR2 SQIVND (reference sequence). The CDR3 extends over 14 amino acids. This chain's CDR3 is CASKGRVIGTEAFF. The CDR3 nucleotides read TGTGCCAGTAAGGGGAGGGTTATCGGGACTGAAGCTTTCTTT.